Listed below are T cell receptor beta chains from one sample, sequenced in a study of T-cell memory formation after mild COVID-19. TCRdb ran MiXCR on the 5' RACE reads and lists one entry per CDR3 protein. The table lists roughly 550,000 distinct CDR3 sequences, roughly 22% of them singletons. Sequenced sample: PBMCs or a T cell subset sorted from them (not recorded which). The source of these receptors is an adult woman who had mild COVID-19 (a few samples of this study predate the infection). Cell type and time point are not known. Both conserved end residues are part of each CDR3. Each record gives: D gene, J gene, clone size, V gene, CDR3 DNA, CDR3 protein. A D gene is named only where the DNA matches it firmly. Not all rows give a size; the values are once, few, many and, for expanded clones, a class.

>.|TRBJ2-7|few|TRBV24-1
TGTGCCACCAGTGATACCCGATTAGGGGAGCAGTACTTC
CATSDTRLGEQYF
>.|TRBJ2-7|few|TRBV6-5
TGTGCCAGCAGTCGACAGCCTTCCTACGAGCAGTACTTC
CASSRQPSYEQYF
>.|TRBJ2-2|.|TRBV6-2/TRBV6-3
TGTGCCAGCCAAGGGACTGTTAAGGCCGGGGAGCTGTTTTTT
CASQGTVKAGELFF
>.|TRBJ2-3|.|TRBV7-9
TGTGCCAGCAGCCCCCGAGGGATGGGAGACAGAGATACGCAGTATTTT
CASSPRGMGDRDTQYF
>TRBD2|TRBJ2-1|.|TRBV7-6
TGTGCCAGCAGCTTAGCGAGTCTAGCGGGGGGGCCTTACAATGAGCAGTTCTTC
CASSLASLAGGPYNEQFF
>.|TRBJ1-5|.|TRBV15
TGTGCCACCGTAGGGGCGCAGGGTCAGCCCCAGCATTTT
CATVGAQGQPQHF
>.|TRBJ2-1|.|TRBV20-1
TGCAGTGCTAGGAAACTAGGGAGCTCCTACAATGAGCAGTTCTTC
CSARKLGSSYNEQFF
>TRBD1|TRBJ1-5|.|TRBV7-9
TGTGCCAGCAGCCCCCCTCAGGGGGCGCGGGATCAGCCCCAGCATTTT
CASSPPQGARDQPQHF
>.|TRBJ1-2|.|TRBV4-1
TGCGCCAGCAGCCAAGACCGGGGGCTCTCCAACTATGGCTACACCTTC
CASSQDRGLSNYGYTF
>.|TRBJ1-1|.|TRBV5-5
TGTGCCAGCAGCCGGAGGGAGGGGTCCACTGAAGCTTTCTTT
CASSRREGSTEAFF
>.|TRBJ1-5|.|TRBV12-3/TRBV12-4
TGTGCCAGCAGTACAGGTGTGAATCAGCCCCAGCATTTT
CASSTGVNQPQHF
>TRBD2|TRBJ2-1|.|TRBV20-1
TGCAGTGCGAGAAAGCGGGAGATTCAGTCCTCCTACAATGAGCAGTTCTTC
CSARKREIQSSYNEQFF
>.|TRBJ2-1|.|TRBV20-1
TGCAGTGCTTACGAGGGGTCTAGATCCTACAATGAGCAGTTCTTC
CSAYEGSRSYNEQFF
>TRBD1|TRBJ2-7|.|TRBV27
TGTGCCAGCAGTCCCCGACAGGGGTACTCCTACGAGCAGTACTTC
CASSPRQGYSYEQYF
>TRBD1|TRBJ1-1|.|TRBV12-3/TRBV12-4
TGTGCCAGCAGTTTCGAGGGGGCGCGGATGAACACTGAAGCTTTCTTT
CASSFEGARMNTEAFF
>TRBD1|TRBJ1-1|few|TRBV12-3/TRBV12-4
TGTGCCAGCAGTTACAGGGGCCGTCCTGAAGCTTTCTTT
CASSYRGRPEAFF
>TRBD1|TRBJ2-7|many|TRBV29-1
TGCAGCGGTGACAGGGAGAATGGCGAGCAGTACTTC
CSGDRENGEQYF
>TRBD2|TRBJ2-5|few|TRBV20-1
TGCAGTGTTACGGGACTAGCGGCCTCCCAAGAGACCCAGTACTTC
CSVTGLAASQETQYF
>.|TRBJ2-5|few|TRBV12-3/TRBV12-4
TGTGCCAGCAGTTTAGGACTGGCAATGGAGACCCAGTACTTC
CASSLGLAMETQYF
>TRBD1|TRBJ1-5|many|TRBV6-2/TRBV6-3
TGTGCCAGCTCGGAGACGGACAGGGGTGACGGGGCAAATCAGCCCCAGCATTTT
CASSETDRGDGANQPQHF
>TRBD2|TRBJ2-7|.|TRBV3-1
TGTGCCAGCAGCCAAGTCCCTGGAGGCGCGGGGGGCGAGCAGTACTTC
CASSQVPGGAGGEQYF
>TRBD2|TRBJ2-1|.|TRBV7-2
TGTGCCAGCAGCTTAGACAGGCGGGGAGCCCCGGGGGGTGAGCAGTTCTTC
CASSLDRRGAPGGEQFF
>.|TRBJ2-7|.|TRBV9
TGTGCCAGCAGCGCCAGCACACATTCCTACGAGCAGTACTTC
CASSASTHSYEQYF
>TRBD1|TRBJ2-1|few|TRBV6-5
TGTGCCAGCAGTAAACAGGGGGCGAGGAGGCGTGGGCAGTTCTTC
CASSKQGARRRGQFF
>.|TRBJ1-1|few|TRBV19
TGTGCCAGTAGTATGGGGGTGTTCCCTGAAGCTTTCTTT
CASSMGVFPEAFF
>TRBD2|TRBJ2-3|few|TRBV11-3
TGTGCCAGCAGCTTAGTCACGGCGGGGGGTCGGACAGATACGCAGTATTTT
CASSLVTAGGRTDTQYF
>.|TRBJ2-3|few|TRBV29-1
TGCAGCGTTGATCGTAGCGGCACAGATACGCAGTATTTT
CSVDRSGTDTQYF
>TRBD1|TRBJ2-7|.|TRBV6-2/TRBV6-3
TGTGCCAGCAGTTCCACGGGACAGGGTGACTACGAGCAGTACTTC
CASSSTGQGDYEQYF
>.|TRBJ2-3|.|TRBV6-6
TGTGCCAGCTCAGGGTCGGGGGCGGTCAGACCAGATACGCAGTATTTT
CASSGSGAVRPDTQYF
>TRBD2|TRBJ2-1|.|TRBV7-9
TGTGCCAGCAGCCCTCGAGCGGGGGGGCGTAATGAGCAGTTCTTC
CASSPRAGGRNEQFF
>.|TRBJ1-2|.|TRBV24-1
TGTGCCACCAGTGACACGGATGGCTACACCTTC
CATSDTDGYTF
>.|TRBJ1-5|.|TRBV12-3/TRBV12-4
TGTGCCAGCAGATCCCAGGGGATCGGCAATCAGCCCCAGCATTTT
CASRSQGIGNQPQHF
>TRBD2|TRBJ2-3|.|TRBV4-1
TGCGCCAGCAGCCAAGGGGGGGGACTGGCAGATACGCAGTATTTT
CASSQGGGLADTQYF
>TRBD1|TRBJ1-2|.|TRBV11-2
TGTGCCAGCAGGGTCCTGCGGACAGGCTTGGGGTATGGCTACACCTTC
CASRVLRTGLGYGYTF
>.|TRBJ1-1|.|TRBV20-1
TGCAGTGCTAGATCTCTTCGGGCGGAGGAAGCTTTCTTT
CSARSLRAEEAFF
>.|TRBJ2-1|.|TRBV7-2
TGTGCCAGCAGCTTACTACTCTACAATGAGCAGTTCTTC
CASSLLLYNEQFF
>.|TRBJ2-1|many|TRBV7-2
TGTGCCAGCAGCTTAGTCAGGGCCGGAGATGAGCAGTTCTTC
CASSLVRAGDEQFF
>.|TRBJ1-2|few|TRBV12-3/TRBV12-4
TGTGCCAGCAGTGGGGGGGTAAGGTATGGCTACACCTTC
CASSGGVRYGYTF
>.|TRBJ1-2|few|TRBV10-3
TGTGCCATCAGTTTTTCGGAGCCCACCTATGGCTACACCTTC
CAISFSEPTYGYTF
>.|TRBJ1-6|.|TRBV2
TGTGCCAGCAGGGAGCCAGGGTCGATTTCACCCCTCCACTTT
CASREPGSISPLHF
>.|TRBJ2-7|.|TRBV2
TGTGCCAGCAGCGCAGGGGCGAGCTCCTACGAGCAGTACTTC
CASSAGASSYEQYF